A single sample gave rise to the 23 T cell receptor beta chains below, sequenced in a study of shared clonotypes between healthy human individuals. Clones were read by immunoSEQ multiplex PCR, and TCRdb kept only the in-frame ones, dropping some. The top ten hold about 14% of the sample, which has about 92,000 clones, approximately 51% seen once. The specimen was PBMCs. The receptors were sampled from a woman aged 40 to 50 in good health. Some clones in this sample may be carry-over from other donors' samples.

This clone was counted at least ten times. The chain carries TRBV27 and TRBJ2-1; D remains ambiguous. This CDR3 spans 13 amino acids. Deletions cut 2 bases from V and 6 bases from J, with 8 bases between. The germline V gene has CDR1 MNHEY and CDR2 SMNVEV (reference sequence). The chain's CDR3 is CASSLSSLNEQFF. The CDR3, as DNA: TGTGCCAGCAGTTTAAGTTCCCTCAATGAGCAGTTCTTC.

The chain couples TRBV6-4 to TRBJ2-3, with D unclear. Trimming took 3 bases from V and 0 from J, leaving 7 bases between them. Germline V gives CDR1 MRHNA, CDR2 SNTAGT. The CDR3 loop spans 14 amino acids. CDR3 in DNA: TGTGCCAGCAGTGAGTTGGCTAGCACAGATACGCAGTATTTT. Translated, it gives CASSELASTDTQYF.

Remarks on this clone: This likely stems from a read error, as it lies one base from a far larger clone. This same CDR3 is encoded by further DNA sequences in the sample. The chain combines TRBV9 with TRBJ2-1, with 8 positions matching TRBD2. The CDR3 has 17 residues. CDR1 and CDR2 from the germline V gene are SGDLS and YYNGEE. The trim removed 4 bases at V and 5 bases at J, leaving 14 bases unmatched. The CDR3 nucleotides are TGTGCCAGCAGCCCCCACGCTGTGAGCGGGGGAAACAATGAGCAGTTCTTC. This sequence encodes CASSPHAVSGGNNEQFF.

The count of this clone is one. This rearrangement joins TRBV10-1 to TRBJ2-3; D gene uncertain. Germline V gene sequence: CDR1 WNHNN, CDR2 SYGVQD (reference sequence). The V gene lost 6 bases and the J gene lost 0 bases, with 10 bases spanning the gap. This CDR3 is 14 amino acids long. The DNA for the CDR3 is TGCGCCAGCAGCGGGCCTTTTAGCACAGATACGCAGTATTTT. The encoded protein is CASSGPFSTDTQYF.

The rearrangement joins TRBV28 to TRBJ2-1; TRBD2 agrees at 11 bases. The V gene's germline CDR1 is MDHEN and CDR2 SYDVKM. This CDR3 has 15 amino acids. V lost 6 bases to trimming and J lost 5 bases; unmatched junction nucleotides: 6. In nucleotides, the CDR3 is TGTGCCAGCAGCGTACTAGCGGGAGCCGACAATGAGCAGTTCTTC. It codes for CASSVLAGADNEQFF.

This clone was counted many times. The chain couples TRBV5-1 to TRBJ2-2; tentative D call: TRBD1 (6 bases). Trimming cost V 3 bases and J 0 bases, with 12 bases left between them. There are 16 residues in the CDR3. Germline V gives CDR1 SGHRS, CDR2 YFSETQ. CDR3 amino acids: CASSSTGTTNTGELFF. Written as DNA, the CDR3 is TGCGCCAGCAGCTCTACCGGGACAACGAACACCGGGGAGCTGTTTTTT.

The V call is TRBV7-6, the J call TRBJ2-7; D gene uncertain. Germline V lookup: CDR1 SGHVS, CDR2 FNYEAQ. This CDR3 is built from 13 residues. V was clipped by 5 bases and J by 6 bases, with 14 bases between them. The CDR3 DNA sequence: TGTGCCAGCAGCCGCTCTGGAGTGCGCGAGCAGTACTTC. It yields the protein CASSRSGVREQYF.

The gene calls are TRBV28 and TRBJ1-1, with 9 bases aligning to TRBD1. Losses at the gene ends were 6 bases for V and 10 bases for J; bases not matched to a gene: 6. The CDR3 consists of 12 residues. CDR1 and CDR2 (germline): MDHEN, SYDVKM. In DNA, the CDR3 is TGTGCCAGCAGACCCTCGGACAGGGGAGCTTTCTTT. Its protein product is CASRPSDRGAFF.

V usage is TRBV4-1 and J usage is TRBJ2-6, with 10 bases lining up with TRBD2. Looked up from germline, CDR1 is MGHRA and CDR2 is YSYEKL. The CDR3 loop spans 18 amino acids. V dropped 2 bases and J dropped 2; count of bases not matched to a gene: 6. CDR3: CASSQIGLAATGANVLTF. For the CDR3, the DNA is TGCGCCAGCAGCCAAATTGGACTAGCGGCGACTGGGGCCAACGTCCTGACTTTC.

This clone was observed a handful of times. V is TRBV6-6 and J is TRBJ1-1; D unclear. This CDR3 is 10 amino acids long. Trimming stripped 8 bases from V and 4 bases from J, with 5 bases between. Per germline, CDR1 MNHNY and CDR2 SVGAGI (reference sequence). CDR3 coding DNA: TGTGCCAGCGGGTTCACTGAAGCTTTCTTT. Protein sequence: CASGFTEAFF.

The chain carries TRBV19 and TRBJ2-7, with 7 bases identical to TRBD1. The CDR3 loop spans 13 amino acids. Per the germline V gene, CDR1 is LNHDA and CDR2 is SQIVND (reference sequence). The V and J ends lost 4 bases and 3 bases, in that order; junction bases with no gene match: 3. As DNA, the CDR3 is TGTGCCAGTAGTAGGGACAGCTACTACGAGCAGTACTTC. It codes for CASSRDSYYEQYF.

The sample holds many counts of this clone. The V call is TRBV30, the J call TRBJ2-3; D possibly corresponds to TRBD2 (5 bases). The V end lost 0 bases, the J end lost 2 bases, and 12 bases lay between the germline ends. The CDR3 is 15 residues long. Germline loops: CDR1 GTSNPN, CDR2 SVGIG (reference sequence). Written as DNA, the CDR3 is TGTGCCTGGAGTGTAGGTGGCGGGCCCACAGATACGCAGTATTTT. The encoded protein is CAWSVGGGPTDTQYF.

This clone showed up just a few times. V gene TRBV28 combines with J gene TRBJ1-5, with D tentatively TRBD1 (6 bases). V dropped 2 bases and J dropped 5 bases, with 10 bases sitting between them. CDR1 is MDHEN and CDR2 is SYDVKM in the germline V gene. This CDR3 has 14 residues. CDR3: CASSLGGAYQPQHF. For the CDR3, the DNA is TGTGCCAGCAGTTTAGGGGGGGCCTATCAGCCCCAGCATTTT.

J is TRBJ1-5 and V is TRBV27, with D maybe TRBD1 (6 bases). The length of the CDR3 is 14 residues. Germline V gives CDR1 MNHEY, CDR2 SMNVEV (reference sequence). The V end lost 5 bases, the J end lost 3 bases, and 11 bases lay between the germline ends. The CDR3 DNA is TGTGCCAGCAGTCTCCGGGACAACAATCAGCCCCAGCATTTT. It codes for CASSLRDNNQPQHF.

V is TRBV28 and J is TRBJ1-1; no clear D. Trimming pared 5 bases from V and 2 bases from J, leaving 18 bases between. The CDR3 has 16 amino acids. CDR1 is MDHEN, CDR2 SYDVKM, per germline. The CDR3 is CASSHLKREINTEAFF. CDR3 sequence (DNA): TGTGCCAGCAGTCACTTAAAAAGGGAAATCAACACTGAAGCTTTCTTT.

In regard to this clone: This same CDR3 is encoded by further DNA sequences in the sample. The chain is built from TRBV6-1 and TRBJ1-5; D gene ambiguous. Per the germline V gene, CDR1 is MNHNS and CDR2 is SASEGT. The CDR3 spans 13 residues. The germline V and J ends were trimmed by 1 base and 1 base, with 2 bases remaining between them. The CDR3 nucleotides read TGTGCCAGCAGTGAAGGAAGCAATCAGCCCCAGCATTTT. Amino acid sequence: CASSEGSNQPQHF.

This clone was picked up many times. The chain has TRBV25-1 and TRBJ2-6; maybe TRBD1 (5 bases). Trimming removed 5 bases from V and 5 bases from J, with 22 bases in between. The CDR3 is 18 residues long. Germline values: CDR1 MGHDK, CDR2 SYGVNS. CDR3 protein: CASSTGSEGQSRANVLTF. DNA for the CDR3: TGTGCCAGCAGTACCGGTTCAGAAGGACAAAGTCGGGCCAACGTCCTGACTTTC.

Regarding this clone: This probably arose from a read error, given a far larger clone one base away. The chain joins TRBV28 to TRBJ1-2; a possible D gene is TRBD1 (5 bases). CDR3 length: 15 amino acids. The germline gives CDR1 MDHEN, CDR2 SYDVKM. The CDR3 region has the DNA TGTGCCAGCACAGGAGGGGCAGCTTCTAACTATGGCCACACCTTC. Its protein product is CASTGGAASNYGHTF.

The rearrangement joins TRBV29-1 to TRBJ2-7; no definite D call. V lost 4 bases to trimming and J lost 6 bases, with 16 bases between them. This CDR3 contains 13 residues. In germline, CDR1 is SQVTM, CDR2 ANQGSEA. CDR3 sequence (DNA): TGCAGCGTTGGCAGGCCCCCCGGTGGCGAGCAGTACTTC. The encoded protein is CSVGRPPGGEQYF.

This clone was found a few times. The genes are TRBV5-5 and TRBJ2-5; D is uncertain. This CDR3 region has 13 residues. Germline V CDR1 and CDR2: SGHKS, YYEKEE (reference sequence). Trimming left V 5 bases short and J 2 bases short, with 10 bases between. The CDR3 is CASSLAYQETQYF. CDR3 sequence (DNA): TGTGCCAGCAGTTTAGCTTATCAAGAGACCCAGTACTTC.

The V gene is TRBV7-9, the J gene TRBJ1-1; maybe TRBD1 (6 bases). V was pared by 3 bases and J by 4 bases, with 12 bases between. CDR1 SEHNR and CDR2 FQNEAQ come from the germline V gene (reference sequence). This CDR3 has 14 amino acids. The CDR3 DNA sequence: TGTGCCAGCAGCTTCCCGGAGGGGGGCACTGAAGCTTTCTTT. Protein sequence: CASSFPEGGTEAFF.

J is TRBJ1-1 and V is TRBV5-5; a possible D gene is TRBD1 (6 bases). Trimming removed 0 bases at V and 4 bases at J, with 10 bases between. This CDR3 region has 14 residues. Germline V gene lookup returns CDR1 SGHKS and CDR2 YYEKEE (reference sequence). CDR3 sequence: CASSLVGQTTEAFF. The DNA of the CDR3 is TGTGCCAGCAGCTTGGTAGGACAGACCACTGAAGCTTTCTTT.

This clone was seen just once. The rearrangement uses TRBV29-1 and TRBJ2-1; TRBD1 or TRBD2 may be the D gene (5 bases each). The CDR3 is 16 residues long. V was pared by 4 bases and J by 10 bases, with 26 bases between. Germline loops: CDR1 SQVTM, CDR2 ANQGSEA. CDR3 sequence reads: CSVGRKGAGRPIEQFF. CDR3 sequence (DNA): TGCAGCGTTGGTAGAAAAGGGGCAGGGAGACCAATCGAGCAGTTCTTC.